The 5 T cell receptor beta chains reported below all come from one sample, sequenced in a study of identical twins. TCRdb processed the 5' RACE reads anew with MiXCR; each CDR3 protein has one entry. This sample has about 480,000 distinct CDR3 sequences; 12% to 15% occur once, and the top ten carry more than 0.5%. The sample also formed part of further work on yellow fever vaccine responses in identical twins.

The sequencing sample was made of CD4+ T cells sorted from blood. These receptor sequences come from a woman between 18 and 29 years old in good health.

V usage is TRBV7-9 and J usage is TRBJ2-7; TRBD2 agrees at 13 bases. The trim removed 4 bases at V and 6 bases at J, leaving 3 bases unmatched. The CDR3 is 14 amino acids. Germline assignment: CDR1 SEHNR and CDR2 FQNEAQ (reference sequence). As DNA, the CDR3 is TGTGCCAGCAGCTCCGGACTAGCGGGAGTCGAGCAGTACTTC. The encoded protein is CASSSGLAGVEQYF.

This clonotype was counted ten times or more. This rearrangement joins TRBV5-1 to TRBJ1-6, with no clear D. Germline V lookup: CDR1 SGHRS, CDR2 YFSETQ. The V end was cut by 0 bases, the J end by 7 bases, with 17 bases between. There are 17 residues in the CDR3. The CDR3 sequence: CASSLEVQLGRNSPLHF. The CDR3 region has the DNA TGCGCCAGCAGCTTGGAGGTTCAACTCGGGAGGAATTCACCCCTCCACTTT.

V and J are TRBV7-9 and TRBJ2-7, with no clear D. The germline V gene encodes CDR1 SEHNR and CDR2 FQNEAQ (reference sequence). V lost 4 bases to trimming and J lost 1 base, with 17 bases between them. The CDR3 has 16 residues. This CDR3 is CASSSIFGPTSYEQYF. In DNA, the CDR3 is TGTGCCAGCAGCTCCATTTTTGGGCCGACATCCTACGAGCAGTACTTC.

This clonotype appeared a few times. The chain combines TRBV28 with TRBJ1-5; perhaps TRBD1 as D (5 bases). The CDR3 totals 19 residues. The germline CDR1 and CDR2 sequences are MDHEN and SYDVKM. Trimming took 2 bases from V and 2 from J, leaving 22 bases between them. CDR3 residues: CASSLKVTVEGSGNQPQHF. DNA for the CDR3: TGTGCCAGCAGTTTAAAGGTGACAGTCGAAGGTAGTGGCAATCAGCCCCAGCATTTT.

The chain has TRBV25-1 and TRBJ2-7; TRBD2 agrees at 10 bases. Trimming at V came to 2 bases and at J to 0 bases, leaving 1 base not matched to a gene. Germline CDR1 is MGHDK and CDR2 is SYGVNS. The length of the CDR3 is 15 residues. The DNA of the CDR3 is TGTGCCAGCAGTGAAGGACTAGCGGCCTCCTACGAGCAGTACTTC. This encodes CASSEGLAASYEQYF.